This T cell receptor (beta chain) was recovered during a study of T cell changes during pregnancy in multiple sclerosis. Sequenced by immunoSEQ multiplex PCR; TCRdb stores in-frame clones only, minus some. Found here are roughly 110,000 clones, more than 80% of them singletons; the top ten hold roughly 1.6%. The CDR3 contains 13 residues. Trimming took off 2 bases at V and 5 bases at J, with 9 bases between the two ends. Germline-derived CDR1 and CDR2 are LNHDA and SQIVND (reference sequence). The clonotype originates from a female donor with multiple sclerosis, enrolled in a pregnancy study. V gene TRBV19 combines with J gene TRBJ1-1; D gene ambiguous. Here the sequenced sample was peripheral blood, taken before pregnancy. The CDR3 nucleotides read TGTGCCAGTAGTATAATTGGGAGGACTGAAGCTTTCTTT. Its protein is CASSIIGRTEAFF. Drawing the rest from reference TRBV19 and TRBJ1-1, the complete variable domain is DGGITQSPKYLFRKEGQNVTLSCEQNLNHDAMYWYRQDPGQGLRLIYYSQIVNDFQKGDIAEGYSVSREKKESFPLTVTSAQKNPTAFYLCASSIIGRTEAFFGQGTRLTVV.